Shown below are 19 T cell receptor beta chains from a single sample sequenced in a study of T-cell memory formation after mild COVID-19. TCRdb redid the calling of the 5' RACE reads with MiXCR, one entry per CDR3 protein. The table shows hundreds of thousands of distinct CDR3 sequences, with about 20% occurring only once. The sample was PBMCs or a T cell subset sorted from them (not recorded which). Source of these receptors: an adult woman who had mild COVID-19 (a few samples of this study predate the infection). Cell type and time point are not known.

This chain connects TRBV7-2 to TRBJ2-1; TRBD1 agrees at 9 bases. The CDR3 extends over 14 amino acids. The trim removed 5 bases at V and 9 bases at J, leaving 8 bases unmatched. Germline V gene data show CDR1 as SGHTA and CDR2 as FQGNSA. For the CDR3, the DNA is TGTGCCAGCAGCATCGCCGGGGACAGGGCTGAGCAGTTCTTC. Its protein product is CASSIAGDRAEQFF. Full variable domain (outside the CDR3, taken from reference TRBV7-2 and TRBJ2-1): GAGVSQSPSNKVTEKGKDVELRCDPISGHTALYWYRQSLGQGLEFLIYFQGNSAPDKSGLPSDRFSAERTGGSVSTLTIQRTQQEDSAVYLCASSIAGDRAEQFFGPGTRLTVL.

The chain carries TRBV5-1 and TRBJ2-7; 10 bases align to TRBD1. The J segment lost 4 bases and the V segment lost 3 bases, leaving 10 bases of the junction unmatched. The germline CDR1 and CDR2 sequences are SGHRS and YFSETQ. The CDR3 has 16 amino acids. The CDR3 reads CASSSSPGTGAYEQYF. The CDR3 region has the DNA TGCGCCAGCAGCTCGTCACCCGGGACAGGGGCGTACGAGCAGTACTTC.

The V and J genes are TRBV7-2 and TRBJ2-3; D is possibly TRBD2 (6 bases). This CDR3 is 15 amino acids long. Trimming cost V 1 base and J 2 bases, with 10 bases left between them. The V gene's germline CDR1 is SGHTA and CDR2 FQGNSA. The CDR3 loop reads CASSLVGGVTDTQYF. In DNA form, the CDR3 reads TGTGCCAGCAGCTTAGTAGGAGGGGTCACAGATACGCAGTATTTT. The variable domain in full, with the rest retrieved from reference TRBV7-2 and TRBJ2-3, is GAGVSQSPSNKVTEKGKDVELRCDPISGHTALYWYRQSLGQGLEFLIYFQGNSAPDKSGLPSDRFSAERTGGSVSTLTIQRTQQEDSAVYLCASSLVGGVTDTQYFGPGTRLTVL.

This clonotype has more than one count but fewer than ten. This chain joins TRBV24-1 and TRBJ2-1; 8 positions match TRBD2. The germline gives CDR1 KGHDR, CDR2 SFDVKD. V shed 4 bases and J 6 bases; nucleotides not matched to a gene: 10. CDR3 length equals 16 residues. The CDR3 sequence is CATSDLSGTGVNEQFF. In DNA, the CDR3 is TGTGCCACCAGTGACCTTAGCGGGACTGGGGTCAATGAGCAGTTCTTC.

V gene TRBV20-1 combines with J gene TRBJ1-6; D remains unclear. The CDR3 sequence is 16 residues long. CDR1 is DFQATT, CDR2 SNEGSKA, per germline (reference sequence). V was shortened by 1 base and J by 13 bases, with 23 bases between the two germline ends. The CDR3 coding sequence is TGCAGTGCTAGAGGAGGCCGTTTAGCGTGCATGGAGCCCCTCCACTTT. Translation: CSARGGRLACMEPLHF.

The chain combines TRBV29-1 with TRBJ1-2; D not certain. The V end was cut by 3 bases, the J end by 3 bases, with 8 bases between. Germline CDR1 reads SQVTM; CDR2 reads ANQGSEA. This CDR3 is built from 12 residues. In nucleotides, the CDR3 is TGCAGCGTTGAGGGAGTGCACTATGGCTACACCTTC. This codes for CSVEGVHYGYTF.

This clonotype was observed a handful of times. V is TRBV30 and J is TRBJ2-7, with D perhaps TRBD2 (5 bases). Germline V gene data show CDR1 as GTSNPN and CDR2 as SVGIG (reference sequence). Trimming removed 0 bases at V and 0 bases at J, with 18 bases between. This CDR3 is 17 amino acids long. CDR3 protein: CAWSVSGRVRPSYEQYF. CDR3 sequence (DNA): TGTGCCTGGAGTGTGAGCGGTAGGGTGCGCCCCTCCTACGAGCAGTACTTC. Drawing the rest from reference TRBV30 and TRBJ2-7, the complete variable domain is SQTIHQWPATLVQPVGSPLSLECTVEGTSNPNLYWYRQAAGRGLQLLFYSVGIGQISSEVPQNLSASRPQDRQFILSSKKLLLSDSGFYLCAWSVSGRVRPSYEQYFGPGTRLTVT.

The chain couples TRBV20-1 to TRBJ1-4; D might be TRBD1 (5 bases). This CDR3 spans 13 amino acids. V lost 8 bases and J 3 bases, leaving 13 bases between the germline ends. Germline assignment: CDR1 DFQATT and CDR2 SNEGSKA (reference sequence). The CDR3 sequence is CSSPAGPNEKLFF. The CDR3 coding sequence is TGCAGTTCGCCGGCGGGACCTAATGAAAAACTGTTTTTT.

This clonotype was seen a single time. The gene calls are TRBV7-9 and TRBJ2-5, with D unresolved. Germline CDR1 SEHNR, CDR2 FQNEAQ (reference sequence). Trimming pared 5 bases from V and 5 bases from J, leaving 12 bases between. CDR3 length: 13 amino acids. The CDR3 spells CASSPPSRETQYF. The CDR3 DNA follows: TGTGCCAGCAGCCCCCCGTCCCGGGAGACCCAGTACTTC.

The chain employs TRBV5-1 and TRBJ1-1; 7 bases are shared with TRBD1. The CDR3 covers 15 residues. J was trimmed by 1 base and V by 5 bases; bases with no gene match: 8. Per germline, CDR1 SGHRS and CDR2 YFSETQ. In DNA form, the CDR3 reads TGCGCCAGCAGACCCACCGGGACAGCGAACACTGAAGCTTTCTTT. Amino acid sequence: CASRPTGTANTEAFF.

The chain employs TRBV11-2 and TRBJ1-3; 7 bases line up with TRBD1. This CDR3 comprises 15 residues. Trimming cost V 10 bases and J 4 bases; bases outside gene matches: 13. The germline V gene encodes CDR1 SGHAT and CDR2 FQNNGV. The CDR3 here is CATEEMRGPGNTIYF. The CDR3 DNA reads TGTGCCACCGAGGAGATGAGGGGGCCCGGAAACACCATATATTTT.

This clonotype was found a few times. The chain has TRBV24-1 and TRBJ2-1; D unresolved. Germline V gene lookup returns CDR1 KGHDR and CDR2 SFDVKD. Trimming removed 7 bases from V and 5 bases from J, with 14 bases in between. CDR3 length equals 14 residues. CDR3 in amino acids: CATSLGFLNNEQFF. CDR3 bases: TGTGCCACCAGCCTAGGGTTCTTAAACAATGAGCAGTTCTTC.

The DNA of the CDR3 is TGTGCCGAAAGACAGGCGGCTCTCATTGAGCAGTACTTC. Translating it yields CAERQAALIEQYF. The chain employs TRBV9 and TRBJ2-7, with a tentative D call TRBD1 (6 bases). Germline loops: CDR1 SGDLS, CDR2 YYNGEE. The CDR3 loop spans 13 amino acids. V lost 10 bases and J lost 7, with 21 bases in between.

The table lists this clonotype with a few counts. The chain uses TRBV4-1 and TRBJ1-5, with TRBD1 identical over 7 bases. The germline V gene encodes CDR1 MGHRA and CDR2 YSYEKL. The CDR3 runs to 13 residues. After removal of 5 bases from V and 6 bases from J, the junction contained 4 bases not matched to a gene. CDR3 residues: CASSRGQSQPQHF. CDR3 nucleotide sequence: TGCGCCAGCAGCAGGGGGCAAAGTCAGCCCCAGCATTTT.

The gene calls are TRBV27 and TRBJ1-1; perhaps TRBD1 as D (5 bases). The CDR3 spans 14 residues. The V gene lost 7 bases and the J gene lost 0 bases, with 12 bases spanning the gap. CDR1 and CDR2 (germline): MNHEY, SMNVEV (reference sequence). CDR3 DNA: TGTGCCAGCATCAAGGGACGGATGAACACTGAAGCTTTCTTT. This encodes CASIKGRMNTEAFF.

The rearrangement joins TRBV7-8 to TRBJ1-5; 12 positions agree with TRBD1. The length of the CDR3 is 17 residues. The germline CDR1 and CDR2 sequences are SGHVS and FQNEAQ. V shed 6 bases, J shed 3 bases, and the junction held 9 bases outside the gene matches. The CDR3 DNA reads TGTGCCAGCAGAAAATCGCGGGACAGGGGGCCCAATCAGCCCCAGCATTTT. It translates to CASRKSRDRGPNQPQHF.

This sequence joins TRBV6-2 or TRBV6-3 and TRBJ2-3, with 8 bases lining up with TRBD1. There are 15 residues in the CDR3. Germline CDR1 MNHEY, CDR2 SVGEGT. Trimming cost V 6 bases and J 0 bases; bases outside gene matches: 5. The CDR3 DNA follows: TGTGCCAGCAGACTACAGGGGGTCAGCACAGATACGCAGTATTTT. Its protein product is CASRLQGVSTDTQYF.

This clonotype appeared a few times. The rearrangement joins TRBV7-2 to TRBJ2-5; D remains ambiguous. The CDR3 is 13 residues long. Trimming pared 4 bases from V and 5 bases from J, leaving 11 bases between. Germline V CDR1 and CDR2: SGHTA, FQGNSA. This CDR3 is CASSWVSYETQYF. In DNA form, the CDR3 reads TGTGCCAGCAGCTGGGTTTCGTACGAGACCCAGTACTTC.

This clonotype has ten or more counts. Relative to the germline gene, one junction end is altered; a read error may explain this. The V gene is TRBV5-1, the J gene TRBJ2-7, with 8 bases aligning to TRBD2. This CDR3 region has 14 residues. Germline V gives CDR1 SGHRS, CDR2 YFSETQ. CDR3 in amino acids: CASSLSGGSYEQYF. DNA for the CDR3: TGTGCCAGCAGCTTAAGCGGGGGCTCCTACGAGCAGTACTTC. The whole variable domain, filled in from reference TRBV5-1 and TRBJ2-7, reads KAGVTQTPRYLIKTRGQQVTLSCSPISGHRSVSWYQQTPGQGLQFLFEYFSETQRNKGNFPGRFSGRQFSNSRSEMNVSTLELGDSALYLCASSLSGGSYEQYFGPGTRLTVT.